A single sample is the source of the 21 T cell receptor beta chains below, sequenced in a study of blood T cell repertoires in COVID-19. Produced via immunoSEQ multiplex PCR; TCRdb's table is partial and in-frame only. The table has just under 50,000 clones, 90% seen once. Input material: peripheral blood. All receptors derive from a human donor in a cohort sampled during active COVID-19.

The V call is TRBV9, the J call TRBJ1-2; TRBD1 matches 9 bases. The trim removed 4 bases at V and 2 bases at J, leaving 6 bases unmatched. CDR3 size: 15 residues. Germline CDR1 and CDR2: SGDLS and YYNGEE. CDR3 DNA sequence: TGTGCCAGCAGCCCCACGGGACAGGGCAACTATGGCTACACCTTC. Protein sequence: CASSPTGQGNYGYTF.

The chain uses TRBV3-1 (or the pseudogene TRBV3-2) and TRBJ1-1; D unresolved. V lost 2 bases and J lost 1, with 2 bases in between. Looked up from germline, CDR1 is LGHDT and CDR2 is YNNKEL (reference sequence). The CDR3 is 12 amino acids. Written as DNA, the CDR3 is TGTGCCAGCAGCCAACAGAACACTGAAGCTTTCTTT. Amino acid sequence: CASSQQNTEAFF.

V and J are TRBV28 and TRBJ1-5; possible D gene TRBD1, 6 bases. The V and J ends lost 7 bases and 0 bases respectively, with 19 bases between them. The CDR3 has 17 residues. CDR1 and CDR2 from the germline V gene are MDHEN and SYDVKM. As DNA, the CDR3 is TGTGCCAGCAAAAAAAGCTGGGGGCCCTATAGCAATCAGCCCCAGCATTTT. Protein: CASKKSWGPYSNQPQHF.

The J gene is TRBJ2-2, the V gene TRBV19, with D possibly TRBD1 on 5 matching bases. The CDR3 spans 15 residues. The V gene lost 1 base and the J gene lost 4 bases, with 10 bases spanning the gap. CDR1 and CDR2 from the germline V gene are LNHDA and SQIVND (reference sequence). The CDR3 region has the DNA TGTGCCAGTAGTATAGTACAGGCTACCACCGGGGAGCTGTTTTTT. This gives the protein CASSIVQATTGELFF.

The chain is built from TRBV4-1 and TRBJ2-2; TRBD2 aligns across 8 bases. The CDR3 contains 19 residues. Germline lookup yields CDR1 MGHRA and CDR2 YSYEKL. V shed 0 bases, J shed 6 bases, and the junction held 15 bases outside the gene matches. CDR3 loop: CASSQDQEAGVGYAGELFF. Written as DNA, the CDR3 is TGCGCCAGCAGCCAAGATCAAGAAGCGGGAGTAGGTTACGCCGGGGAGCTGTTTTTT.

This clone was recorded a few times. The rearrangement uses TRBV11-2 and TRBJ1-1, with D tentatively TRBD1 (5 bases). There are 11 residues in the CDR3. CDR1 and CDR2 from the germline V gene are SGHAT and FQNNGV. The V gene lost 11 bases and the J gene lost 4 bases, with 11 bases spanning the gap. For the CDR3, the DNA is TGTGCCTGTCGGGGGGTCACTGAAGCTTTCTTT. This sequence encodes CACRGVTEAFF.

The rearrangement links TRBV28 to TRBJ2-3; 14 nucleotides line up with TRBD2. From germline, CDR1 is MDHEN and CDR2 SYDVKM. The CDR3 contains 15 residues. V shed 7 bases and J 6 bases; nucleotides not matched to a gene: 6. CDR3 coding DNA: TGTGCCAGCATCGGGACTAGCGGGAGTACGGATACGCAGTATTTT. This translates into CASIGTSGSTDTQYF. Full variable domain (outside the CDR3, taken from reference TRBV28 and TRBJ2-3): DVKVTQSSRYLVKRTGEKVFLECVQDMDHENMFWYRQDPGLGLRLIYFSYDVKMKEKGDIPEGYSVSREKKERFSLILESASTNQTSMYLCASIGTSGSTDTQYFGPGTRLTVL.

The genes are TRBV2 and TRBJ1-3; 8 nucleotides align to TRBD1. This CDR3 has 19 amino acids. After removal of 4 bases from V and 1 base from J, the junction contained 15 bases not matched to a gene. Germline CDR1 is SNHLY and CDR2 is FYNNEI. DNA for the CDR3: TGTGCCAGCAGTGTCCACCACGGGAGACAGGGGAGTTCTGGAAACACCATATATTTT. This codes for CASSVHHGRQGSSGNTIYF.

The chain couples TRBV6-7 to TRBJ1-2, with D unclear. Being an ORF, TRBV6-7 has a function that is uncertain. This CDR3 comprises 13 residues. Trimming stripped 5 bases from V and 8 bases from J, with 15 bases between. CDR3 in amino acids: CASSTRRREGYTF. The CDR3 DNA sequence: TGTGCCAGCAGTACCCGGCGGAGGGAAGGCTACACCTTC.

This clone has more than one count but fewer than ten. The rearrangement joins TRBV6-4 to TRBJ1-6, with unresolved D. V was shortened by 2 bases and J by 7 bases, with 6 bases between the two germline ends. The CDR3 spans 13 residues. Germline-derived CDR1 and CDR2 are MRHNA and SNTAGT. Here the CDR3 reads CASSDNENSPLHF. CDR3 DNA: TGTGCCAGCAGTGACAATGAGAATTCACCCCTCCACTTT.

The genes are TRBV11-3 and TRBJ2-2; 9 positions agree with TRBD2. This CDR3 is 15 amino acids long. V was pared by 5 bases and J by 6 bases, with 7 bases of the junction left unmatched. Germline loops: CDR1 SGHNT, CDR2 YENEEA. DNA for the CDR3: TGTGCCAGCAGCGCTAGCGGGGCCCAGCCCGGGGAGCTGTTTTTT. This sequence encodes CASSASGAQPGELFF.

The chain has TRBV28 and TRBJ1-1; maybe TRBD1 (5 bases). The CDR3 has 14 amino acids. From germline, CDR1 is MDHEN and CDR2 SYDVKM. V lost 7 bases and J lost 1, with 13 bases in between. This CDR3 reads CASMGGIGNTEAFF. In DNA form, the CDR3 reads TGTGCCAGCATGGGGGGAATTGGGAACACTGAAGCTTTCTTT.

The chain has TRBV2 and TRBJ1-2, with 7 nucleotides matching TRBD1. The CDR3 runs 13 residues. Looked up from germline, CDR1 is SNHLY and CDR2 is FYNNEI. The J segment lost 5 bases and the V segment lost 6 bases, leaving 6 bases of the junction unmatched. The CDR3 nucleotides are TGTGCCAGCAGCCCTACAGGGGAGTATGGCTACACCTTC. It is translated as CASSPTGEYGYTF.

CDR3 coding DNA: TGTGCCAGCAGCCCTACAGGGTCCGTTTACGGCTACACCTTC. Encoded protein: CASSPTGSVYGYTF. This rearrangement joins TRBV28 to TRBJ1-2; maybe TRBD1 (6 bases). The CDR3 loop spans 14 amino acids. V was shortened by 6 bases and J by 8 bases, with 19 bases between the two germline ends. In germline, CDR1 is MDHEN, CDR2 SYDVKM.

The CDR3 spells CASRLGQGSSGANVLTF. The CDR3 DNA is TGCGCCAGCAGACTAGGACAGGGGAGCTCTGGGGCCAACGTCCTGACTTTC. The rearrangement uses TRBV10-2 and TRBJ2-6; 9 bases match TRBD1. Losses at the gene ends were 6 bases for V and 0 bases for J; bases not matched to a gene: 6. Germline assignment: CDR1 WSHSY and CDR2 SAAADI. The CDR3 has 17 residues.

V gene TRBV19 combines with J gene TRBJ2-6, with D tentatively TRBD2 (6 bases). V lost 3 bases to trimming and J lost 2 bases, with 14 bases between them. Germline values: CDR1 LNHDA, CDR2 SQIVND (reference sequence). This CDR3 is built from 17 residues. The CDR3 sequence: CASSMFRELAGANVLTF. CDR3 in DNA: TGTGCCAGTAGTATGTTTCGGGAGTTGGCTGGGGCCAACGTCCTGACTTTC.

V and J are TRBV6-1 and TRBJ2-1; 12 bases line up with TRBD2. With 2 bases clipped from V and 7 bases from J, the junction kept 12 bases outside the gene matches. The germline V gene has CDR1 MNHNS and CDR2 SASEGT. CDR3 length equals 18 residues. CDR3 region: CASSELVASGRVGNEQFF. CDR3 in DNA: TGTGCCAGCAGTGAACTGGTGGCTAGCGGGAGGGTAGGGAATGAGCAGTTCTTC.

The rearrangement uses TRBV19 and TRBJ2-7; TRBD2 might be the D (6 bases). V lost 6 bases to trimming and J lost 0 bases, with 12 bases between them. CDR1 LNHDA and CDR2 SQIVND come from the germline V gene (reference sequence). CDR3 length: 14 amino acids. CDR3 region: CASSGTLSSYEQYF. The CDR3 coding sequence is TGTGCCAGTAGCGGGACTTTGAGCTCCTACGAGCAGTACTTC.

The chain links TRBV14 to TRBJ1-2; possible D gene TRBD1, 5 bases. Deletions cut 5 bases from V and 7 bases from J, with 17 bases between. CDR1 SGHDN and CDR2 FVKESK come from the germline V gene. The CDR3 loop spans 14 amino acids. Written as DNA, the CDR3 is TGTGCCAGCAGCTTACGCCGGGGGTATACTGGCTACACCTTC. Its protein product is CASSLRRGYTGYTF.

This clone occurred a few times. The chain employs TRBV19 and TRBJ1-1; no clear D. From germline, CDR1 is LNHDA and CDR2 SQIVND (reference sequence). With 4 bases removed from V and 1 base from J, the gap between germline ends came to 7 bases. The CDR3 sequence is 13 residues long. CDR3 region: CASSRRENTEAFF. The CDR3 DNA sequence: TGTGCCAGTAGTAGGCGGGAGAACACTGAAGCTTTCTTT.

J is TRBJ2-7 and V is TRBV6-6, with D maybe TRBD1 (6 bases). Trimming pared 4 bases from V and 2 bases from J, leaving 18 bases between. This CDR3 is 16 amino acids long. Germline V gene sequence: CDR1 MNHNY, CDR2 SVGAGI (reference sequence). The CDR3 sequence is CASSSTPGHSAYEQYV. CDR3 nucleotide sequence: TGTGCCAGCAGTTCCACGCCGGGACACTCAGCCTACGAGCAGTACGTC.